Below, 20 T cell receptor beta chains from the same sample are listed, as sequenced in a study of T cell responses to AZD1222 COVID-19 vaccine. TCRdb's copy holds only in-frame clones and misses some; the assay was immunoSEQ multiplex PCR. The sample records roughly 140,000 clones, around 88% being singletons. The source material was peripheral blood, sampled on day 0 of AZD1222 vaccination. Every receptor here comes from an adult in good health.

The V gene is TRBV7-2, the J gene TRBJ1-2; D might be TRBD1 (5 bases). The V and J ends lost 5 bases and 6 bases respectively, with 13 bases between them. The CDR3 is made up of 13 amino acids. The germline V gene encodes CDR1 SGHTA and CDR2 FQGNSA. CDR3 amino acids: CASSNDSPDGYTF. CDR3 DNA: TGTGCCAGCAGCAATGACAGCCCCGATGGCTACACCTTC.

The chain has TRBV15 and TRBJ2-7, with 9 bases identical to TRBD2. The CDR3 is 15 amino acids. From germline, CDR1 is LNHNV and CDR2 YYDKDF (reference sequence). The junction had 4 bases not matched to a gene; V was cut back by 1 base and J by 3 bases. CDR3 loop: CATSRGSSGSYEQYF. CDR3 DNA: TGTGCCACCAGCAGAGGGAGTAGCGGGAGCTACGAGCAGTACTTC.

The genes are TRBV9 and TRBJ2-1, with TRBD2 matching over 8 bases. Germline CDR1 SGDLS, CDR2 YYNGEE. V was clipped by 1 base and J by 2 bases; unmatched bases: 5. This CDR3 region has 16 residues. CDR3 DNA: TGTGCCAGCAGCGTAACGGCGGGAGGCGCCTACAATGAGCAGTTCTTC. As protein: CASSVTAGGAYNEQFF.

The chain links TRBV6-4 to TRBJ2-3; a possible D gene is TRBD2 (5 bases). V lost 2 bases and J 3 bases, leaving 12 bases between the germline ends. The germline CDR1 and CDR2 sequences are MRHNA and SNTAGT. The CDR3 has 15 residues. The DNA of the CDR3 is TGTGCCAGCAGTGACGGGGTGGGAGAGACAGATACGCAGTATTTT. It translates to CASSDGVGETDTQYF.

This clone was recorded only once. The chain uses TRBV19 and TRBJ2-5; 7 bases are a match to TRBD2. The germline CDR1 and CDR2 sequences are LNHDA and SQIVND (reference sequence). There are 14 residues in the CDR3. The V and J ends lost 3 bases and 6 bases, in that order; junction bases with no gene match: 7. DNA for the CDR3: TGTGCCAGTAGTATCGGGCTAGCGGCGAAGACCCAGTACTTC. Residues: CASSIGLAAKTQYF.

This chain links TRBV28 with TRBJ1-2; no reliable D call. Trimming stripped 4 bases from V and 8 bases from J, with 8 bases between. The CDR3 extends over 11 amino acids. Germline lookup yields CDR1 MDHEN and CDR2 SYDVKM. The CDR3 loop reads CASSSDEGYTF. CDR3 bases: TGTGCCAGCAGTTCGGATGAAGGCTACACCTTC.

The chain couples TRBV15 to TRBJ2-3; D not resolved. This CDR3 has 17 residues. Germline V lookup: CDR1 LNHNV, CDR2 YYDKDF (reference sequence). Trimming removed 0 bases from V and 4 bases from J, with 17 bases in between. CDR3 sequence reads: CATSRDPPRKGSDTQYF. The CDR3 DNA reads as TGTGCCACCAGCAGAGATCCCCCCAGAAAGGGATCAGATACGCAGTATTTT.

This clone was recorded once. This sequence joins TRBV18 and TRBJ2-1; no reliable D call. CDR1 and CDR2 from the germline V gene are KGHSH and LQKENI. The germline V and J ends were trimmed by 0 bases and 4 bases, with 13 bases remaining between them. The CDR3 runs 16 residues. The CDR3 loop is CASSPPRSRKYNEQFF. CDR3 DNA: TGTGCCAGCTCACCACCGAGGAGTAGAAAGTACAATGAGCAGTTCTTC.

The chain uses TRBV7-8 and TRBJ2-3, with 9 bases matching TRBD2. Germline V gene data show CDR1 as SGHVS and CDR2 as FQNEAQ. V dropped 5 bases and J dropped 2; count of bases not matched to a gene: 8. This CDR3 is 16 amino acids long. The CDR3 nucleotides are TGTGCCAGCAGCCCAAGACTAGCGGAGTCCACAGATACGCAGTATTTT. Amino acid sequence: CASSPRLAESTDTQYF.

This clone appeared a single time. The same CDR3 arises from other DNA sequences in this sample as well. Here the CDR3 reads CASSLVLNSPLHF. In nucleotides, the CDR3 is TGTGCCAGCAGCTTGGTCTTGAATTCACCCCTCCACTTT. This chain connects TRBV7-3 to TRBJ1-6; D call uncertain. CDR3 size: 13 residues. In germline, CDR1 is SGHTA, CDR2 FQGTGA. The V end lost 3 bases, the J end lost 7 bases, and 7 bases lay between the germline ends. Full variable domain (missing parts from reference TRBV7-3 and TRBJ1-6): GAGVSQTPSNKVTEKGKYVELRCDPISGHTALYWYRQSLGQGPEFLIYFQGTGAADDSGLPNDRFFAVRPEGSVSTLKIQRTERGDSAVYLCASSLVLNSPLHFGNGTRLTVT.

This chain connects TRBV19 to TRBJ1-1; D is unclear. Trimming pared 3 bases from V and 0 bases from J, leaving 8 bases between. The CDR3 totals 14 residues. The germline V gene has CDR1 LNHDA and CDR2 SQIVND (reference sequence). In nucleotides, the CDR3 is TGTGCCAGTAGTATTATGGCGATGAACACTGAAGCTTTCTTT. This encodes CASSIMAMNTEAFF.

The chain recombines TRBV27 with TRBJ2-7, with TRBD1 matching over 7 bases. CDR1 is MNHEY and CDR2 is SMNVEV in the germline V gene (reference sequence). The CDR3 extends over 14 amino acids. The V segment lost 6 bases and the J segment 0 bases; nucleotides outside the gene matches: 5. CDR3 loop: CASRKGQLSYEQYF. The CDR3, as DNA: TGTGCCAGCAGAAAGGGACAGCTCTCCTACGAGCAGTACTTC.

This sequence joins TRBV7-3 and TRBJ1-4, with no clear D. This CDR3 is built from 15 residues. Trimming cost V 2 bases and J 8 bases, with 15 bases left between them. The germline CDR1 and CDR2 sequences are SGHTA and FQGTGA. The CDR3 DNA reads as TGTGCCAGCAGCTTATCCGGGGATCGGGGAGAAAAACTGTTTTTT. This sequence encodes CASSLSGDRGEKLFF. The full variable domain, completed using reference TRBV7-3 and TRBJ1-4, is GAGVSQTPSNKVTEKGKYVELRCDPISGHTALYWYRQSLGQGPEFLIYFQGTGAADDSGLPNDRFFAVRPEGSVSTLKIQRTERGDSAVYLCASSLSGDRGEKLFFGSGTQLSVL.

This clone was counted a single time. The rearrangement uses TRBV5-6 and TRBJ2-1; the match to TRBD2 covers 10 bases. The CDR3 is made up of 15 amino acids. Germline CDR1 and CDR2: SGHDT and YYEEEE. With 2 bases clipped from V and 7 bases from J, the junction kept 6 bases outside the gene matches. For the CDR3, the DNA is TGTGCCAGCAGCTTTCGCAGCGGGAGGGGAAATGAGCAGTTCTTC. It encodes CASSFRSGRGNEQFF.

The chain joins TRBV5-1 to TRBJ2-5; D might be TRBD1 (5 bases). V lost 2 bases and J 0 bases, leaving 5 bases between the germline ends. This CDR3 region has 13 residues. Germline V CDR1 and CDR2: SGHRS, YFSETQ. CDR3 nucleotides: TGCGCCAGCAGCTTACAGGACCAAGAGACCCAGTACTTC. It is translated as CASSLQDQETQYF.

V gene TRBV25-1 combines with J gene TRBJ2-7; D not resolved. The germline gives CDR1 MGHDK, CDR2 SYGVNS. The CDR3 has 12 residues. Trimming took off 6 bases at V and 1 base at J, with 7 bases between the two ends. The CDR3 here is CASSGKSYEQYF. The CDR3, as DNA: TGTGCCAGCAGCGGAAAATCCTACGAGCAGTACTTC.

The chain recombines TRBV29-1 with TRBJ1-1; D is possibly TRBD1 (5 bases). The CDR3 runs to 12 residues. The V end lost 7 bases, the J end lost 5 bases, and 14 bases lay between the germline ends. CDR1 and CDR2 from the germline V gene are SQVTM and ANQGSEA. This CDR3 is CSAIGTRTEAFF. The CDR3 DNA reads as TGCAGCGCTATAGGGACTCGAACTGAAGCTTTCTTT.

The rearrangement uses TRBV28 and TRBJ2-7, with 9 bases aligning to TRBD1. V shed 6 bases and J 7 bases; nucleotides not matched to a gene: 7. Germline CDR1 is MDHEN and CDR2 is SYDVKM. This CDR3 contains 13 residues. The CDR3 loop is CASRPTGGREQYF. CDR3 nucleotides: TGTGCCAGCAGACCGACAGGGGGAAGGGAGCAGTACTTC.

CDR3 in DNA: TGTGCCAGCAGCCAAATCAGGGGCCACGAGCAGTACTTC. It codes for CASSQIRGHEQYF. The chain links TRBV14 to TRBJ2-7, with a possible D match to TRBD1 (6 bases). This CDR3 is 13 amino acids long. V shed 2 bases and J shed 5 bases, with 10 bases lying between them. Germline CDR1 SGHDN, CDR2 FVKESK.

The gene calls are TRBV7-9 and TRBJ2-5, with D perhaps assigned TRBD1 or TRBD2 (6 bases each). CDR3 length: 14 residues. Germline-derived CDR1 and CDR2 are SEHNR and FQNEAQ (reference sequence). Trimming cost V 5 bases and J 5 bases, with 15 bases left between them. CDR3 region: CASSNSGAGETQYF. The CDR3 DNA reads as TGTGCCAGCAGCAATTCGGGGGCAGGCGAGACCCAGTACTTC.